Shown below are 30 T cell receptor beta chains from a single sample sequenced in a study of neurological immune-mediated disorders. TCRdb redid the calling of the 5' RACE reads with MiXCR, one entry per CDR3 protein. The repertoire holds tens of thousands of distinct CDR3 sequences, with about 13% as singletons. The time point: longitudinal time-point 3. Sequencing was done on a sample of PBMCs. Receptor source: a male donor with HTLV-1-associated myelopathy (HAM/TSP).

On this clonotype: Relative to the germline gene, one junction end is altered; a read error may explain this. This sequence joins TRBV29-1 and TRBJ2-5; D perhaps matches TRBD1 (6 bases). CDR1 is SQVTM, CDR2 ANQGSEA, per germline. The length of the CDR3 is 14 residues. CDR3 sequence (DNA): TGCAGCATTCACCAAGGACAGATCCAAGAGACCCATTACTTC. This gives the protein CSIHQGQIQETHYF.

Here the CDR3 reads CASDGLMAGGVDEKLFF. The DNA of the CDR3 is TGTGCCAGCGACGGGTTAATGGCTGGTGGGGTTGATGAAAAACTGTTTTTT. V and J are TRBV28 and TRBJ1-4; D is ambiguous. V lost 8 bases and J 6 bases, leaving 25 bases between the germline ends. CDR1 and CDR2 from the germline V gene are MDHEN and SYDVKM. The CDR3 sequence is 17 residues long.

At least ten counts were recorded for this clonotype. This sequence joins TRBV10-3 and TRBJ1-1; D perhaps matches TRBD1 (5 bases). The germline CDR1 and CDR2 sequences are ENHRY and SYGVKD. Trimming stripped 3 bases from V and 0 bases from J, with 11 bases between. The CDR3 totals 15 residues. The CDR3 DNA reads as TGTGCCATCAGTGACCGACAGACACTGAACACTGAAGCTTTCTTT. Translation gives CAISDRQTLNTEAFF.

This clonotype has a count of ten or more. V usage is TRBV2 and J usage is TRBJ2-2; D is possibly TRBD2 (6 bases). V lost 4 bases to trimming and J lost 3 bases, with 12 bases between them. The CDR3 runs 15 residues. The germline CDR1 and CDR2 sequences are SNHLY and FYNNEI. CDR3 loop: CASSARVADTGELFF. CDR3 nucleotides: TGTGCCAGCAGTGCCAGGGTAGCGGACACCGGGGAGCTGTTTTTT.

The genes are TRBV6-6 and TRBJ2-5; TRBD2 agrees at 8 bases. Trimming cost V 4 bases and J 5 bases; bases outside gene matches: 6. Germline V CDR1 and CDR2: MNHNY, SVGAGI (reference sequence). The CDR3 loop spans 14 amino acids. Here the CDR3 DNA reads TGTGCCAGCAGTTCCGGGGGGGCCTGGGAGACCCAGTACTTC. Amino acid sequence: CASSSGGAWETQYF.

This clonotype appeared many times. Here the CDR3 reads CASSLAGGDPYNEQFF. As DNA, the CDR3 is TGTGCCAGCAGCTTAGCGGGCGGGGATCCCTACAATGAGCAGTTCTTC. The J gene is TRBJ2-1, the V gene TRBV7-8; perhaps TRBD2 as D (6 bases). Germline CDR1 is SGHVS and CDR2 is FQNEAQ. The ends were cut back, 0 bases at V and 2 bases at J, with 11 bases in the middle. CDR3 length: 16 amino acids.

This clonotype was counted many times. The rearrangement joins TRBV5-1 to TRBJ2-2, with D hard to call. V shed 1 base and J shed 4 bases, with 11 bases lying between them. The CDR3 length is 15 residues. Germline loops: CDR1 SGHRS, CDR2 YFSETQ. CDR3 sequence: CASSLFRASTGELFF. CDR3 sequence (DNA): TGCGCCAGCAGCTTGTTTCGAGCGTCCACCGGGGAGCTGTTTTTT.

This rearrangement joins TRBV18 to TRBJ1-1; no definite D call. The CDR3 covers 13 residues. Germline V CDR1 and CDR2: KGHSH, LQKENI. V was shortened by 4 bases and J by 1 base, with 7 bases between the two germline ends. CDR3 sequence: CASSQQSNTEAFF. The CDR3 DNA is TGTGCCAGCTCACAACAGTCGAACACTGAAGCTTTCTTT. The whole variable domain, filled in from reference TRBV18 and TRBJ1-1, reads NAGVMQNPRHLVRRRGQEARLRCSPMKGHSHVYWYRQLPEEGLKFMVYLQKENIIDESGMPKERFSAEFPKEGPSILRIQQVVRGDSAAYFCASSQQSNTEAFFGQGTRLTVV.

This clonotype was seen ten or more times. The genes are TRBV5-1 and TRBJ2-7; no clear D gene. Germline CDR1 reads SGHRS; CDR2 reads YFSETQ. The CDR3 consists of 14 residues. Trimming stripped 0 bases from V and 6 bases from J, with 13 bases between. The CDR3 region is CASSLDPALGEQYF. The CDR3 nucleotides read TGCGCCAGCAGCTTGGATCCCGCACTCGGCGAGCAGTACTTC. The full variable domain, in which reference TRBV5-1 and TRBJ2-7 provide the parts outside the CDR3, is KAGVTQTPRYLIKTRGQQVTLSCSPISGHRSVSWYQQTPGQGLQFLFEYFSETQRNKGNFPGRFSGRQFSNSRSEMNVSTLELGDSALYLCASSLDPALGEQYFGPGTRLTVT.

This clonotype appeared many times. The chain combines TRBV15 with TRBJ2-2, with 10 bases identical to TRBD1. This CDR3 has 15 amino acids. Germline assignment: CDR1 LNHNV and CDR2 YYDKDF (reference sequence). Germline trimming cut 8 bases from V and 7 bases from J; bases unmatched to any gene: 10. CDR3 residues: CATSGRDRGFGELFF. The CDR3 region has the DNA TGTGCCACCTCGGGCCGGGACAGGGGTTTCGGGGAGCTGTTTTTT.

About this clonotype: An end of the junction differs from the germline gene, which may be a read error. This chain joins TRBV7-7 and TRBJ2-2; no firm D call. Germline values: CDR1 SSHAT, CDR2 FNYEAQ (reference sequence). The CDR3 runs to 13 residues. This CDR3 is CASSLVVDGELFF. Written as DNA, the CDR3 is TGTGCTAGCAGCTTAGTGGTGGACGGGGAGCTGTTTTTT. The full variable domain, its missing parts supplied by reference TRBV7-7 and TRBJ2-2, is GAGVSQSPRYKVTKRGQDVTLRCDPISSHATLYWYQQALGQGPEFLTYFNYEAQPDKSGLPSDRFSAERPEGSISTLTIQRTEQRDSAMYRCASSLVVDGELFFGEGSRLTVL.

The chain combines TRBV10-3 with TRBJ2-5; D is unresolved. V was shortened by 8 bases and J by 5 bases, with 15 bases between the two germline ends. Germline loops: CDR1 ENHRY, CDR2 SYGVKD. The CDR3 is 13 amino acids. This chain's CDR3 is CAISDGRKETQYF. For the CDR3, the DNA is TGTGCCATCTCAGACGGCAGGAAGGAGACCCAGTACTTC.

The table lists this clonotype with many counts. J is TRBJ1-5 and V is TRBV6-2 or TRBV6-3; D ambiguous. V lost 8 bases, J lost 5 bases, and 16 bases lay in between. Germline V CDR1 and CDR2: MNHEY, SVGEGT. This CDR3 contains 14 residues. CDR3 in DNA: TGTGCCAGCTCCAAGCCCCAGGCGCATCAGCCCCAGCATTTT. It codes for CASSKPQAHQPQHF.

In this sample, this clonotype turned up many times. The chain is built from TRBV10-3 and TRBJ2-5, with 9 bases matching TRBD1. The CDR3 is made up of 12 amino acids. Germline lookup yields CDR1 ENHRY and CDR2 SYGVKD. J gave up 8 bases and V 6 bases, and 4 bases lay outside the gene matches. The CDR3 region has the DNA TGTGCCATCAGCCGGGACAGGGACACCCAGTACTTC. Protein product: CAISRDRDTQYF.

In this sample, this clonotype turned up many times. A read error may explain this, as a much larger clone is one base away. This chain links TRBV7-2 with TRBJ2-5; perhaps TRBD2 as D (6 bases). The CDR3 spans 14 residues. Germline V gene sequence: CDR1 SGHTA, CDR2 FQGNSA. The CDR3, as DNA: TGTGTCAGCAGCCCCACGCGGGGCGGGGAGACCCAGTACTTC. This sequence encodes CVSSPTRGGETQYF.

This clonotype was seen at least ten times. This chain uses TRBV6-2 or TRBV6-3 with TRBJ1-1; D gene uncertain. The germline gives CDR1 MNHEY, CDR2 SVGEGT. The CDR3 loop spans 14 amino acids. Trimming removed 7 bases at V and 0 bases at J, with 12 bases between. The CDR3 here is CASTLKRVNTEAFF. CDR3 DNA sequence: TGTGCCAGCACCCTGAAACGGGTGAACACTGAAGCTTTCTTT.

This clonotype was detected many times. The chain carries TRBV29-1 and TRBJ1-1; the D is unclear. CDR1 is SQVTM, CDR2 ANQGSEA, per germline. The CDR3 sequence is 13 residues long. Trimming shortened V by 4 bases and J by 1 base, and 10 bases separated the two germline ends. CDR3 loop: CSVVRQRNTEAFF. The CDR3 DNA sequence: TGCAGCGTTGTTAGGCAGAGGAACACTGAAGCTTTCTTT. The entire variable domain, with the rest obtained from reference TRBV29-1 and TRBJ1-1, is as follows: SAVISQKPSRDICQRGTSLTIQCQVDSQVTMMFWYRQQPGQSLTLIATANQGSEATYESGFVIDKFPISRPNLTFSTLTVSNMSPEDSSIYLCSVVRQRNTEAFFGQGTRLTVV.

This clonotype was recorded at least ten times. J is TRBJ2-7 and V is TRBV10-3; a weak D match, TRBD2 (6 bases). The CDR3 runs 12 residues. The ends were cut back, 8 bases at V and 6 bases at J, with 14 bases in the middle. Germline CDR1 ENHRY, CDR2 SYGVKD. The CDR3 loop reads CAIALPGGEQYF. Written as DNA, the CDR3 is TGTGCCATCGCTCTCCCCGGGGGCGAGCAGTACTTC.

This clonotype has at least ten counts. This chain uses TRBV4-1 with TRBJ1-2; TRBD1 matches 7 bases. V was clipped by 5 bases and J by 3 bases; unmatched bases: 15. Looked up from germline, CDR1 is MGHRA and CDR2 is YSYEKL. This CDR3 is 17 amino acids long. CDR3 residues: CASSFTGARSEHYGYTF. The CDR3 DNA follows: TGCGCCAGCAGCTTTACAGGGGCGCGGTCTGAGCACTATGGCTACACCTTC.

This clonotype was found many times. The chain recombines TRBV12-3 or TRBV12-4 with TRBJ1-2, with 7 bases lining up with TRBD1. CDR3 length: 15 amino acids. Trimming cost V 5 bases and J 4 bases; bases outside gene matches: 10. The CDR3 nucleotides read TGTGCCAGCAGTCCCCGACAGGGCGTCTTCTATGGCTACACCTTC. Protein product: CASSPRQGVFYGYTF.

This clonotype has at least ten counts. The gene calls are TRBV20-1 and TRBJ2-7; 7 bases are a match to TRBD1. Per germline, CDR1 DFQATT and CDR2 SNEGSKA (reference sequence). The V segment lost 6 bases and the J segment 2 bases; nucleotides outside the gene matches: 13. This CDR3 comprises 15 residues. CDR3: CSASRGGRIPYEQYF. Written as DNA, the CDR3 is TGCAGTGCCAGTCGAGGGGGCAGAATACCCTACGAGCAGTACTTC.

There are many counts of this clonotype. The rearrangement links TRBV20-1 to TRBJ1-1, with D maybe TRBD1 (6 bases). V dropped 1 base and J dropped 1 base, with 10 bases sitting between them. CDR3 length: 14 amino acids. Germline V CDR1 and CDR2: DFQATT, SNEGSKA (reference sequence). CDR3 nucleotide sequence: TGCAGTGCTAGAGCCCTCAGGGGGAACACTGAAGCTTTCTTT. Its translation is CSARALRGNTEAFF.

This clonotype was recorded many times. Here the CDR3 reads CASSLGASRSTDTQYF. The CDR3 DNA reads as TGCGCCAGCAGCTTGGGGGCTAGCCGAAGCACAGATACGCAGTATTTT. This chain connects TRBV5-1 to TRBJ2-3, with a tentative D call TRBD2 (5 bases). V was pared by 0 bases and J by 0 bases, with 11 bases between. Germline loops: CDR1 SGHRS, CDR2 YFSETQ. There are 16 residues in the CDR3.

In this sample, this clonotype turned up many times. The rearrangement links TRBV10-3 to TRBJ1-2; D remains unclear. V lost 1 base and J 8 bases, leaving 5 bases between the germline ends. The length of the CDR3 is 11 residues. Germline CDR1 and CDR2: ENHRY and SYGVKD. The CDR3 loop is CAISELEGYTF. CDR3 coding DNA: TGTGCCATCAGTGAGTTAGAGGGCTACACCTTC.

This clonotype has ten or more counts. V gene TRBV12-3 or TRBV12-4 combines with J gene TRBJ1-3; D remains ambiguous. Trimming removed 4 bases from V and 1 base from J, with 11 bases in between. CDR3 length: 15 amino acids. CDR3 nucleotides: TGTGCCAGCAGTTACCGAAGGACGTCTGGAAACACCATATATTTT. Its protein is CASSYRRTSGNTIYF.

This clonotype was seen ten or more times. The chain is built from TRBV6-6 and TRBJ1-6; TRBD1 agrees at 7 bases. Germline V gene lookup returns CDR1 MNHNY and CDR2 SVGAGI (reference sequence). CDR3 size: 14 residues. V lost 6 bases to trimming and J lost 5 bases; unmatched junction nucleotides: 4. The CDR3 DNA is TGTGCCAGCAGCACCGGGACAGATAATTCACCCCTCCACTTT. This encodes CASSTGTDNSPLHF.

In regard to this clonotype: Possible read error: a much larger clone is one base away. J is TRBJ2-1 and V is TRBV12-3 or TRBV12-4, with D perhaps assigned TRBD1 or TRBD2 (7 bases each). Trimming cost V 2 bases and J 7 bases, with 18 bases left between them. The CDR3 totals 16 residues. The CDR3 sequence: CASSLWEGRGGNEQFF. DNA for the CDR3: TGTGCCAGCAGTTTATGGGAGGGCAGGGGGGGAAATGAGCAGTTCTTC.

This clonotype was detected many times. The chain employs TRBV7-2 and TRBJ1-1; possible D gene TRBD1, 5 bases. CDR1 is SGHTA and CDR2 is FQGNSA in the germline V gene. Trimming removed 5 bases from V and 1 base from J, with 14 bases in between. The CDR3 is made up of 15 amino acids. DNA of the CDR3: TGTGCCAGCAGCCCGGTGTTGGGACCGAACACTGAAGCTTTCTTT. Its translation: CASSPVLGPNTEAFF.

CDR3 sequence: CASSPGPTSEAFF. The CDR3 nucleotides read TGTGCCAGCAGTCCGGGACCGACATCAGAAGCTTTCTTT. This chain joins TRBV6-1 and TRBJ1-1; D is perhaps TRBD1 (5 bases). Trimming stripped 5 bases from V and 8 bases from J, with 15 bases between. Germline V gene sequence: CDR1 MNHNS, CDR2 SASEGT. The CDR3 covers 13 residues.

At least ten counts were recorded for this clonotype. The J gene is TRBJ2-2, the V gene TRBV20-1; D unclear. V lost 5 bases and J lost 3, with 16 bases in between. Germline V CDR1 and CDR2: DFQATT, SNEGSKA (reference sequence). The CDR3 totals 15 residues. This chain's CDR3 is CSAANQDDYTGELFF. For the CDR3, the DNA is TGCAGTGCTGCAAACCAGGACGACTACACCGGGGAGCTGTTTTTT.